The present TCR beta chain was sequenced within a study of blood T cells in healthy people across ages. The amount of total RNA extracted per sample was at least 5.5 micrograms. V was clipped by 5 bases and J by 1 base, with 9 bases between them. Germline CDR1 reads SGHKS; CDR2 reads YYEKEE (reference sequence). CDR3 length: 13 residues. A J-beta primer mix and a sample-barcoded 5' primer were used in a second PCR of about 7 to 12 cycles. Each CDR3 protein is one row after TCRdb ran MiXCR on the 5' RACE reads. The table shows around 750,000 distinct CDR3 sequences, with about 48% occurring only once. The clonotype comes from an older man in good health. The gene calls are TRBV5-5 and TRBJ1-1, with D hard to call. The sequencing input was blood. As DNA, the CDR3 is TGTGCCAGCAGTAATAACGCGAACACTGAAGCTTTCTTT. This codes for CASSNNANTEAFF.